This T cell receptor beta chain was profiled in a study of response to subunit inactivated influenza vaccine. This clonotype was counted only a few times. The antigen remains unidentified. Each CDR3 protein gets one entry after TCRdb re-called the RT-PCR reads with MiXCR. Among hundreds of thousands of distinct CDR3 sequences, approximately 15% were seen once, and the ten largest hold under 14%. Germline CDR1 SGHRS, CDR2 YFSETQ. This CDR3 comprises 15 residues. The J segment lost 7 bases and the V segment lost 0 bases, leaving 5 bases of the junction unmatched. Overall study findings and caveats: Authors suggested seasonal influenza vaccinations each recruit few new T cells.

The input for sequencing was PBMCs from blood, taken 11 to 12 days after vaccination. The TCR sequence derives from a man aged 45-60 years who received an inactivated influenza vaccine. The V and J genes are TRBV5-1 and TRBJ1-4; 8 nucleotides agree with TRBD1. CDR3 amino acids: CASSLGQGAPEKLFF. Here the CDR3 DNA reads TGCGCCAGCAGCTTGGGGCAGGGGGCGCCTGAAAAACTGTTTTTT. Variable domain in full (rest from reference TRBV5-1 and TRBJ1-4): KAGVTQTPRYLIKTRGQQVTLSCSPISGHRSVSWYQQTPGQGLQFLFEYFSETQRNKGNFPGRFSGRQFSNSRSEMNVSTLELGDSALYLCASSLGQGAPEKLFFGSGTQLSVL.